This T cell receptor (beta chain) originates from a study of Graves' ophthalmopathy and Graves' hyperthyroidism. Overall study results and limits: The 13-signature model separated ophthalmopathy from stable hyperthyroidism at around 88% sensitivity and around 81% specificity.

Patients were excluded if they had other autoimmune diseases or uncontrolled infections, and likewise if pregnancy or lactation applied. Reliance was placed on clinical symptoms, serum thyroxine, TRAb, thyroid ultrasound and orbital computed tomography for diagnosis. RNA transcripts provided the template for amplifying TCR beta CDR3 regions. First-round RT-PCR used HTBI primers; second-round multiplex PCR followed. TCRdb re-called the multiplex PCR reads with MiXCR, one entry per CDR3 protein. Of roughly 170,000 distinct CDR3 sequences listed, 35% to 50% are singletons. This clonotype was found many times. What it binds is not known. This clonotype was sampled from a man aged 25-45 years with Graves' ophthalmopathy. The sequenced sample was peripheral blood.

The CDR3 region has the DNA TGTGCCAGCAGTGATGCCGGGACAGGGGATTCACCCCTCCACTTT. Its protein is CASSDAGTGDSPLHF. The rearrangement uses TRBV25-1 and TRBJ1-6; 10 bases are shared with TRBD1. Germline V CDR1 and CDR2: MGHDK, SYGVNS. CDR3 length: 15 amino acids. J lost 8 bases, V lost 3 bases, and 4 bases had no gene match. Together with reference TRBV25-1 and TRBJ1-6, the CDR3 gives the full variable domain: EADIYQTPRYLVIGTGKKITLECSQTMGHDKMYWYQQDPGMELHLIHYSYGVNSTEKGDLSSESTVSRIRTEHFPLTLESARPSHTSQYLCASSDAGTGDSPLHFGNGTRLTVT.